Listed here are 4 T cell receptor beta chains from one sample, sequenced in a study of blood T cell repertoires in COVID-19. The table came from immunoSEQ multiplex PCR; TCRdb's copy has only in-frame clones and leaves some out. This table holds about 270,000 clones, 81% found once. The sequenced sample consisted of peripheral blood. The receptors derive from a woman in her sixties with active or convalescent COVID-19.

The genes are TRBV3-1 (or the pseudogene TRBV3-2) and TRBJ1-1; a weak D match, TRBD1 (5 bases). Germline V gene data show CDR1 as LGHDT and CDR2 as YNNKEL (reference sequence). The CDR3 is made up of 14 amino acids. V shed 0 bases and J shed 4 bases, with 9 bases lying between them. The CDR3 loop is CASSQDVRGTEAFF. CDR3 coding DNA: TGTGCCAGCAGCCAAGATGTAAGGGGCACTGAAGCTTTCTTT.

V is TRBV12-5 and J is TRBJ2-3, with D perhaps TRBD1 (5 bases). Germline V gives CDR1 LGHNT, CDR2 FRNRAP. Trimming took 4 bases from V and 6 from J, leaving 14 bases between them. The CDR3 sequence is 14 residues long. CDR3 sequence: CASGWAGLGDTQYF. CDR3 DNA: TGTGCTAGTGGTTGGGCAGGGCTGGGGGATACGCAGTATTTT.

This clone was counted a few times. J is TRBJ1-2 and V is TRBV10-1; D gene uncertain. V was trimmed by 2 bases and J by 7 bases, leaving 20 bases between them. The CDR3 runs to 16 residues. From germline, CDR1 is WNHNN and CDR2 SYGVQD (reference sequence). Here the CDR3 reads CASSENPARWRCGYTF. CDR3 sequence (DNA): TGCGCCAGCAGTGAGAATCCCGCCCGATGGCGGTGTGGCTACACCTTC.

Only one count was recorded for this clone. This rearrangement joins TRBV12-1 to TRBJ1-2; no DNA check was done on the table's D call, TRBD1. TRBV12-1 is a pseudogene. The CDR3 has 14 residues. DNA of the CDR3: TGTGCCAGCAGCTTTACGGGCAGGGTCTATGGCTACACCTTC. As protein: CASSFTGRVYGYTF.